This record covers a single T cell receptor (beta chain). Its target is unknown. The germline CDR1 and CDR2 sequences are SGHNT and YENEEA. The ends were cut back, 1 base at V and 1 base at J, with 11 bases in the middle. The CDR3 runs to 15 residues. The source of the sample is a study of cytomegalovirus exposure and HLA in healthy donors. Regarding the study as a whole: Confirmation in vitro established that a few CMV-associated chains were specific for CMV antigens. A later analysis found most CMV-associated TCR beta chains apparently HLA-restricted.

The PCR used 60 Vbeta and 13 Jbeta primers. This table comes from immunoSEQ multiplex PCR, and its TCRdb copy is limited to in-frame clones, with some not included. This sample has nearly 110,000 clones, with 73% found just once. The chain joins TRBV11-3 to TRBJ2-7; TRBD2 might be the D (5 bases). The clonotype originates from a man younger than 40 in good health and CMV-seronegative. The sequencing input was PBMCs. The CDR3 sequence: CASSLGWESSYEQYF. The CDR3 bases are TGTGCCAGCAGCTTAGGTTGGGAGAGTTCCTACGAGCAGTACTTC.